Shown below are 27 T cell receptor beta chains from a single sample sequenced in a study of identifying expanded T cells in peripheral blood. Data came from immunoSEQ multiplex PCR; TCRdb stores just in-frame clones and leaves some out. The sample includes around 100,000 clones, 80% to 90% of them seen just once. Sequencing was done on a sample of blood. The receptor set was obtained from a person aged 18 to 70 in good health.

Remarks on this clone: Distinct nucleotide sequences in the sample also encode this CDR3. The gene calls are TRBV6-5 and TRBJ2-7; D might be TRBD1 or TRBD2, each matching 5 bases. The CDR3 is 15 amino acids. Germline CDR1 reads MNHEY; CDR2 reads SVGAGI. V was trimmed by 2 bases and J by 6 bases, leaving 17 bases between them. CDR3 bases: TGTGCCAGCAGTTACGGCGGCAGGGTACTAGGCGAGCAGTACTTC. It codes for CASSYGGRVLGEQYF.

The sample holds a few counts of this clone. V gene TRBV10-3 combines with J gene TRBJ2-5; perhaps TRBD2 as D (5 bases). CDR1 ENHRY and CDR2 SYGVKD come from the germline V gene. This CDR3 has 16 residues. V was cut by 5 bases and J by 4 bases, with 20 bases left in between. The CDR3 DNA sequence: TGTGCCATCAGTAAGGGAGTCCCCCAAGGTACAGAGACCCAGTACTTC. As protein: CAISKGVPQGTETQYF.

This sequence joins TRBV7-6 and TRBJ2-5, with TRBD1 as a possible D gene (6 bases). Between the trimmed V and J ends, which lost 5 bases and 4 bases, there was a span of 17 bases. The V gene's germline CDR1 is SGHVS and CDR2 FNYEAQ. The CDR3 consists of 15 residues. The CDR3 DNA reads TGTGCCAGCAGCGGCCCGCAGGGGCCAGGAGAGACCCAGTACTTC. Protein: CASSGPQGPGETQYF.

This clone appeared a single time. This rearrangement joins TRBV11-1 to TRBJ2-1; weak D call: TRBD2 (7 bases). Between the trimmed V and J ends, which lost 3 bases and 10 bases, there was a span of 13 bases. The germline CDR1 and CDR2 sequences are SGHAT and FQDESV (reference sequence). The CDR3 has 13 residues. CDR3 coding DNA: TGTGCCAGCAGCTTTGGAGGGGGGGCGGAGCAGTTCTTC. Translation gives CASSFGGGAEQFF.

The rearrangement links TRBV12-5 to TRBJ1-2, with TRBD1 matching over 7 bases. The CDR3 is made up of 15 amino acids. The J segment lost 4 bases and the V segment lost 5 bases, leaving 10 bases of the junction unmatched. Germline CDR1 and CDR2: LGHNT and FRNRAP. The CDR3 DNA reads TGTGCTAGTGGTGAGGGGCAGGGGGACCTCTATGGCTACACCTTC. Translating it yields CASGEGQGDLYGYTF.

The chain couples TRBV19 to TRBJ2-1, with 9 bases lining up with TRBD2. Unmatched junction bases numbered 13, after V lost 6 bases and J lost 4 bases. The germline V gene has CDR1 LNHDA and CDR2 SQIVND (reference sequence). This CDR3 spans 17 amino acids. The CDR3 protein is CASRSPAGGKPYNEQFF. CDR3 bases: TGTGCCAGTAGGTCCCCTGCGGGGGGGAAACCGTACAATGAGCAGTTCTTC.

V gene TRBV7-2 combines with J gene TRBJ2-7; TRBD1 matches at 11 bases. With V trimmed by 5 bases and J by 3 bases, 6 bases remained unmatched. The CDR3 totals 15 residues. Per the germline V gene, CDR1 is SGHTA and CDR2 is FQGNSA. The CDR3 sequence is CASSTGGQGVYEQYF. Written as DNA, the CDR3 is TGTGCCAGCAGCACAGGGGGACAGGGGGTCTACGAGCAGTACTTC.

The rearrangement links TRBV6-4 to TRBJ1-5; a possible D gene is TRBD1 (5 bases). V gave up 9 bases and J gave up 4 bases, with 13 bases separating them. CDR3 size: 13 residues. Germline V lookup: CDR1 MRHNA, CDR2 SNTAGT. The CDR3 here is CARTQGFNQPQHF. The CDR3, as DNA: TGTGCCAGAACTCAGGGTTTTAATCAGCCCCAGCATTTT.

The chain is built from TRBV6-1 and TRBJ2-5; D perhaps matches TRBD1 (7 bases). The V end lost 6 bases, the J end lost 5 bases, and 16 bases lay between the germline ends. The CDR3 covers 14 residues. CDR1 MNHNS and CDR2 SASEGT come from the germline V gene. The CDR3 here is CASSRQTGRETQYF. Written as DNA, the CDR3 is TGTGCCAGCAGCCGCCAGACAGGGAGGGAGACCCAGTACTTC.

The rearrangement uses TRBV15 and TRBJ2-1, with TRBD1 identical over 11 bases. Trimming removed 5 bases from V and 8 bases from J; junction bases left unmatched: 8. Germline V gives CDR1 LNHNV, CDR2 YYDKDF (reference sequence). This CDR3 contains 15 residues. The CDR3 region is CATSLDRGLPDEQFF. The CDR3 nucleotides read TGTGCCACCAGCTTGGACAGGGGGCTTCCCGATGAGCAGTTCTTC.

The chain uses TRBV5-6 and TRBJ1-5; 7 positions agree with TRBD1. Germline V gene data show CDR1 as SGHDT and CDR2 as YYEEEE. The CDR3 runs 17 residues. Losses at the gene ends were 1 base for V and 9 bases for J; bases not matched to a gene: 16. The CDR3 nucleotides read TGTGCCAGCAGCTTGAGTCTTGGCAGGGGGGACTTATGGCCCCAGCATTTT. Amino acid sequence: CASSLSLGRGDLWPQHF. Full variable domain (missing parts from reference TRBV5-6 and TRBJ1-5): DAGVTQSPTHLIKTRGQQVTLRCSPKSGHDTVSWYQQALGQGPQFIFQYYEEEERQRGNFPDRFSGHQFPNYSSELNVNALLLGDSALYLCASSLSLGRGDLWPQHFGDGTRLSIL.

The rearrangement joins TRBV2 to TRBJ2-3; TRBD1 might be the D (6 bases). Deletions cut 6 bases from V and 6 bases from J, with 25 bases between. From germline, CDR1 is SNHLY and CDR2 FYNNEI. The CDR3 covers 17 residues. The CDR3 sequence is CASRERQATLLKDTQYF. The CDR3 bases are TGTGCCAGCAGGGAACGACAGGCCACACTTTTAAAGGATACGCAGTATTTT.

This clone was detected only once. This chain uses TRBV27 with TRBJ1-3; D is possibly TRBD1 (5 bases). The CDR3 is made up of 16 amino acids. Trimming took 5 bases from V and 0 from J, leaving 14 bases between them. CDR1 and CDR2 (germline): MNHEY, SMNVEV (reference sequence). CDR3 amino acids: CASSPHGATSGNTIYF. CDR3 nucleotide sequence: TGTGCCAGCAGTCCCCATGGGGCCACCTCTGGAAACACCATATATTTT.

The chain recombines TRBV7-9 with TRBJ1-6; the D is unclear. The V and J ends lost 1 base and 5 bases respectively, with 15 bases between them. This CDR3 spans 17 amino acids. Germline loops: CDR1 SEHNR, CDR2 FQNEAQ (reference sequence). CDR3 amino acids: CASSLEKGFPDNSPLHF. The CDR3 DNA follows: TGTGCCAGCAGCTTAGAAAAAGGGTTCCCCGATAATTCACCCCTCCACTTT.

This chain links TRBV5-4 with TRBJ2-3; TRBD2 matches 8 bases. Unmatched junction bases numbered 9, after V lost 4 bases and J lost 2 bases. The V gene's germline CDR1 is SGHNT and CDR2 YYREEE (reference sequence). This CDR3 contains 16 residues. The CDR3 sequence is CASSLGVAGPTDTQYF. For the CDR3, the DNA is TGTGCCAGCAGCCTCGGGGTAGCGGGACCCACAGATACGCAGTATTTT.

The chain employs TRBV27 and TRBJ1-5; D remains ambiguous. The CDR3 runs 14 residues. V shed 3 bases and J shed 6 bases, with 12 bases lying between them. Germline assignment: CDR1 MNHEY and CDR2 SMNVEV (reference sequence). This chain's CDR3 is CASSFSGLSQPQHF. CDR3 nucleotide sequence: TGTGCCAGCAGTTTTTCGGGTTTAAGTCAGCCCCAGCATTTT.

The CDR3 spells CASSPRALSTEAFF. The CDR3 DNA reads TGTGCCAGCAGCCCCAGGGCTTTAAGCACTGAAGCTTTCTTT. The chain recombines TRBV7-9 with TRBJ1-1, with D tentatively TRBD1 (5 bases). V was pared by 5 bases and J by 4 bases, with 14 bases between. This CDR3 contains 14 residues. Germline V gene data show CDR1 as SEHNR and CDR2 as FQNEAQ (reference sequence).

The chain combines TRBV19 with TRBJ1-5; D is uncertain. In germline, CDR1 is LNHDA, CDR2 SQIVND (reference sequence). The CDR3 contains 14 residues. Trimming took off 6 bases at V and 2 bases at J, with 11 bases between the two ends. The CDR3 DNA sequence: TGTGCCAGTAGAGGCCGGCTGGGCAATCAGCCCCAGCATTTT. Residues: CASRGRLGNQPQHF.

CDR3 coding DNA: TGTGCCAGCAGTGAATTTCGGGGATCCAAAAACATTCAGTACTTC. Protein: CASSEFRGSKNIQYF. This chain uses TRBV25-1 with TRBJ2-4, with D possibly matching TRBD2 (5 bases). The CDR3 sequence is 15 residues long. Germline values: CDR1 MGHDK, CDR2 SYGVNS. Trimming removed 1 base from V and 2 bases from J, with 9 bases in between. The full variable domain, in which reference TRBV25-1 and TRBJ2-4 provide the parts outside the CDR3, is EADIYQTPRYLVIGTGKKITLECSQTMGHDKMYWYQQDPGMELHLIHYSYGVNSTEKGDLSSESTVSRIRTEHFPLTLESARPSHTSQYLCASSEFRGSKNIQYFGAGTRLSVL.

The chain employs TRBV13 and TRBJ1-2; 7 bases match TRBD1. Unmatched junction bases numbered 13, after V lost 5 bases and J lost 4 bases. CDR3 length equals 16 residues. Germline CDR1 PRHDT, CDR2 FYEKMQ (reference sequence). As DNA, the CDR3 is TGTGCCAGCAGCCAGAAACAGGGGAACTTGGGCTATGGCTACACCTTC. It yields the protein CASSQKQGNLGYGYTF.

The V and J genes are TRBV19 and TRBJ2-3; no firm D call. The CDR3 covers 15 residues. Trimming shortened V by 3 bases and J by 0 bases, and 10 bases separated the two germline ends. Germline assignment: CDR1 LNHDA and CDR2 SQIVND (reference sequence). The CDR3 DNA sequence: TGTGCCAGTAGTATTGCTCCTACTAGCACAGATACGCAGTATTTT. Its protein is CASSIAPTSTDTQYF.

V is TRBV2 and J is TRBJ2-3; the match to TRBD2 covers 7 bases. The germline V gene encodes CDR1 SNHLY and CDR2 FYNNEI. This CDR3 has 14 amino acids. V was clipped by 8 bases and J by 5 bases; unmatched bases: 10. CDR3 protein: CASRRLAALDTQYF. DNA for the CDR3: TGTGCCAGCCGGCGGCTAGCGGCCCTAGATACGCAGTATTTT.

CDR3 in DNA: TGTGCCAGCAGCCTCCGGGGGGGGAACACCGGGGAGCTGTTTTTT. It specifies CASSLRGGNTGELFF. The chain recombines TRBV7-8 with TRBJ2-2; 8 bases agree with TRBD2. This CDR3 region has 15 residues. CDR1 is SGHVS, CDR2 FQNEAQ, per germline. With V trimmed by 5 bases and J by 1 base, 3 bases remained unmatched.

CDR3 DNA sequence: TGTGCCAGCAGTGACTGTAGCGGGGGGGATTTCACAGATACGCAGTATTTT. Translation gives CASSDCSGGDFTDTQYF. V and J are TRBV6-4 and TRBJ2-3, with 11 bases that match TRBD2. Unmatched junction bases numbered 5, after V lost 1 base and J lost 2 bases. Germline V gives CDR1 MRHNA, CDR2 SNTAGT. CDR3 length: 17 amino acids.

The V call is TRBV7-5, the J call TRBJ1-6; TRBD1 reflects the table's D call only, with no check against the DNA. TRBV7-5 is described as a pseudogene. The length of the CDR3 is 16 residues. CDR3 loop: CARSWGLSSYNSPLHF. The CDR3 DNA reads TGTGCCAGAAGCTGGGGCCTTAGCTCCTATAATTCACCCCTCCACTTT.

The chain carries TRBV21-1 and TRBJ2-5; the table assigns TRBD2, which was not confirmed against the DNA. TRBV21-1 counts as a pseudogene. The CDR3 loop spans 16 amino acids. The CDR3 DNA follows: TGTGCCAGCAGCAAAGATGGAATGATAGGGAGCGAGACCCAGTACTTC. Translation: CASSKDGMIGSETQYF.

CDR3 in DNA: TGTGCCAGCAGTCCCGGCGGACAGGCTGATCAGCCCCAGCATTTT. Protein product: CASSPGGQADQPQHF. The genes are TRBV28 and TRBJ1-5; TRBD1 matches at 7 bases. CDR3 length: 15 residues. J was trimmed by 5 bases and V by 5 bases; bases with no gene match: 9. CDR1 is MDHEN and CDR2 is SYDVKM in the germline V gene.